The 25 T cell receptor beta chains given below trace back to one sample, sequenced in a study of OX40 agonist ivuxolimab in advanced cancers. The library was made by the immunoSEQ multiplex PCR assay. Sourced from immuneACCESS, this table was stored by TCRdb with only in-frame sequences that have V and J called. A share of the clones is absent; for the studies checked, an unresolved V gene accounts for under half, and the remainder has no known explanation. The sample yields 50,000 to 60,000 clones; roughly 90% were counted once. The ten biggest clones cover 4.5% to 5.5% of the sample. The sequenced sample was CD4+ or CD8+ T cells sorted from blood, obtained in a trial of the OX40 agonist ivuxolimab. These receptors originate from an adult with an advanced solid tumor such as melanoma, head and neck, liver or kidney cancer.

This clone appeared a few times. The CDR3 DNA reads as TGTGCCAGCAGCTTGGGGGGGAGGAATGTACAGCGGCAGTACTTC. Its translation is CASSLGGRNVQRQYF. The chain carries TRBV5-6 and TRBJ2-7; possible D gene TRBD2, 6 bases. The germline V and J ends were trimmed by 0 bases and 9 bases, with 19 bases remaining between them. The germline V gene encodes CDR1 SGHDT and CDR2 YYEEEE. The CDR3 runs to 15 residues.

This clone was seen a single time. The J gene is TRBJ2-6, the V gene TRBV27, with D perhaps TRBD1 (6 bases). Germline V gene data show CDR1 as MNHEY and CDR2 as SMNVEV (reference sequence). Trimming cost V 5 bases and J 0 bases, with 11 bases left between them. The CDR3 totals 16 residues. The CDR3 spells CASSPGQSSGANVLTF. Here the CDR3 DNA reads TGTGCCAGCAGTCCGGGACAAAGCTCTGGGGCCAACGTCCTGACTTTC.

This chain uses TRBV14 with TRBJ1-3, with 8 bases aligning to TRBD1. The trim removed 4 bases at V and 4 bases at J, leaving 6 bases unmatched. This CDR3 has 15 amino acids. Germline assignment: CDR1 SGHDN and CDR2 FVKESK. The CDR3 DNA is TGTGCCAGCAGCCGATTGACAGGGGCAGGAAACACCATATATTTT. This encodes CASSRLTGAGNTIYF.

V is TRBV5-1 and J is TRBJ2-2, with a tentative D call TRBD2 (5 bases). V lost 0 bases to trimming and J lost 7 bases, with 7 bases between them. The germline gives CDR1 SGHRS, CDR2 YFSETQ. The CDR3 runs 13 residues. The CDR3 reads CASSLVGDGELFF. The CDR3 nucleotides read TGCGCCAGCAGCTTGGTCGGGGACGGGGAGCTGTTTTTT.

The chain uses TRBV6-5 and TRBJ1-2, with TRBD1 as a possible D gene (5 bases). Germline V gives CDR1 MNHEY, CDR2 SVGAGI. V was clipped by 0 bases and J by 4 bases, with 12 bases between them. The CDR3 loop spans 15 amino acids. CDR3 in DNA: TGTGCCAGCAGTTACTCATATGACAGCTCCTATGGCTACACCTTC. Protein: CASSYSYDSSYGYTF.

The CDR3 sequence: CASSLGQNQPQHF. CDR3 DNA: TGTGCCAGCTCACTGGGGCAGAACCAGCCCCAGCATTTT. This chain links TRBV18 with TRBJ1-5; perhaps TRBD1 as D (5 bases). V was trimmed by 4 bases and J by 7 bases, leaving 11 bases between them. The CDR3 is made up of 13 amino acids. Per the germline V gene, CDR1 is KGHSH and CDR2 is LQKENI.

V gene TRBV19 combines with J gene TRBJ1-6; D is uncertain. CDR1 and CDR2 from the germline V gene are LNHDA and SQIVND (reference sequence). CDR3 length: 15 residues. The ends were cut back, 2 bases at V and 7 bases at J, with 12 bases in the middle. CDR3 coding DNA: TGTGCCAGTAGTATAAGTGGGCAGGTGAATTCACCCCTCCACTTT. Amino acids: CASSISGQVNSPLHF. The variable domain in full, completed from reference TRBV19 and TRBJ1-6, reads DGGITQSPKYLFRKEGQNVTLSCEQNLNHDAMYWYRQDPGQGLRLIYYSQIVNDFQKGDIAEGYSVSREKKESFPLTVTSAQKNPTAFYLCASSISGQVNSPLHFGNGTRLTVT.

The chain links TRBV6-6 to TRBJ1-3; D is undetermined. CDR3 length: 13 residues. Germline CDR1 MNHNY, CDR2 SVGAGI (reference sequence). V was cut by 7 bases and J by 0 bases, with 7 bases left in between. CDR3 coding DNA: TGTGCCAGCAAACTTCCCTCTGGAAACACCATATATTTT. It encodes CASKLPSGNTIYF.

Concerning this clone: A junction end diverges from the germline sequence, so it may reflect a read error. The chain recombines TRBV7-7 with TRBJ2-3; TRBD1 is a possible D gene (5 bases). CDR3 length: 16 amino acids. Germline V gives CDR1 SSHAT, CDR2 FNYEAQ (reference sequence). CDR3 DNA: TGTGCTAGCAGCTTAGGTGGGGCGTCTAGCACAGATACGCAGTATTTT. Protein sequence: CASSLGGASSTDTQYF.

V and J are TRBV7-9 and TRBJ2-7; D possibly matches TRBD1 or TRBD2 (5 bases each). Trimming took 4 bases from V and 3 from J, leaving 19 bases between them. The germline gives CDR1 SEHNR, CDR2 FQNEAQ (reference sequence). The CDR3 length is 16 residues. The CDR3 loop reads CASSSLGQGVGYEQYF. The CDR3 region has the DNA TGTGCCAGCAGCTCATTGGGGCAGGGAGTTGGCTACGAGCAGTACTTC.

J is TRBJ1-2 and V is TRBV11-2; D not resolved. The CDR3 covers 14 residues. V was trimmed by 7 bases and J by 8 bases, leaving 20 bases between them. Germline V gene lookup returns CDR1 SGHAT and CDR2 FQNNGV. In nucleotides, the CDR3 is TGTGCCAGCACCGCCCTGCGAGATAAATGGGGCTACACCTTC. This encodes CASTALRDKWGYTF.

The genes are TRBV9 and TRBJ1-4; 8 bases are a match to TRBD1. The CDR3 spans 16 residues. V lost 0 bases to trimming and J lost 7 bases; unmatched junction nucleotides: 8. Germline assignment: CDR1 SGDLS and CDR2 YYNGEE. The CDR3 reads CASSVGAGGLSEKLFF. DNA of the CDR3: TGTGCCAGCAGCGTAGGGGCAGGGGGCCTGAGTGAAAAACTGTTTTTT.

The chain couples TRBV6-1 to TRBJ1-4; D gene ambiguous. CDR3 length: 14 residues. Trimming removed 2 bases at V and 0 bases at J, with 4 bases between. Germline CDR1 reads MNHNS; CDR2 reads SASEGT. CDR3 sequence: CASSERATNEKLFF. CDR3 in DNA: TGTGCCAGCAGTGAACGGGCAACTAATGAAAAACTGTTTTTT.

The CDR3 sequence is CASSPTGKLSGANVLTF. In DNA form, the CDR3 reads TGTGCCAGCAGCCCGACAGGGAAGCTTTCCGGGGCCAACGTCCTGACTTTC. V usage is TRBV28 and J usage is TRBJ2-6, with 7 bases aligning to TRBD1. With 6 bases clipped from V and 4 bases from J, the junction kept 12 bases outside the gene matches. In germline, CDR1 is MDHEN, CDR2 SYDVKM. The CDR3 has 17 amino acids. The complete variable domain, with remaining parts taken from reference TRBV28 and TRBJ2-6, reads DVKVTQSSRYLVKRTGEKVFLECVQDMDHENMFWYRQDPGLGLRLIYFSYDVKMKEKGDIPEGYSVSREKKERFSLILESASTNQTSMYLCASSPTGKLSGANVLTFGAGSRLTVL.

The rearrangement links TRBV30 to TRBJ1-1; TRBD1 is a possible D gene (5 bases). Trimming cost V 1 base and J 1 base, with 10 bases left between them. CDR1 and CDR2 from the germline V gene are GTSNPN and SVGIG (reference sequence). This CDR3 has 14 amino acids. CDR3 nucleotide sequence: TGTGCCTGGAGTGCTCGGGGGGGGAACACTGAAGCTTTCTTT. Amino acid sequence: CAWSARGGNTEAFF. Combining the CDR3 with reference TRBV30 and TRBJ1-1 gives the whole variable domain SQTIHQWPATLVQPVGSPLSLECTVEGTSNPNLYWYRQAAGRGLQLLFYSVGIGQISSEVPQNLSASRPQDRQFILSSKKLLLSDSGFYLCAWSARGGNTEAFFGQGTRLTVV.

The chain carries TRBV10-1 and TRBJ2-3, with D possibly matching TRBD1 (6 bases). The germline V and J ends were trimmed by 5 bases and 2 bases, with 17 bases remaining between them. The germline V gene has CDR1 WNHNN and CDR2 SYGVQD (reference sequence). This CDR3 has 16 amino acids. The CDR3 region is CASSSRTARNTDTQYF. The CDR3 DNA reads as TGCGCCAGCAGTTCTCGGACAGCCCGTAACACAGATACGCAGTATTTT.

The chain has TRBV21-1 and TRBJ1-1; the listed D gene, TRBD1, was not tested against the DNA. TRBV21-1 is a pseudogene segment. The CDR3 runs 16 residues. The chain's CDR3 is CASSKGAESMNTEAFF. CDR3 bases: TGTGCCAGCAGCAAAGGGGCAGAATCCATGAACACTGAAGCTTTCTTT.

This clone was picked up one time. This sequence joins TRBV6-6 and TRBJ2-7; D is uncertain. Trimming took off 7 bases at V and 7 bases at J, with 17 bases between the two ends. The CDR3 loop spans 13 amino acids. CDR1 is MNHNY, CDR2 SVGAGI, per germline (reference sequence). The CDR3 region has the DNA TGTGCCAGCACGCAGGCCGTCCTACGAGAGCAGTACTTC. It codes for CASTQAVLREQYF.

The genes are TRBV5-8 and TRBJ2-3; D is ambiguous. Germline CDR1 SGHTS, CDR2 YDEGEE. V lost 4 bases and J lost 4, with 10 bases in between. CDR3 length: 13 amino acids. This chain's CDR3 is CASSPPGPDTQYF. CDR3 in DNA: TGTGCCAGCAGCCCCCCGGGCCCAGATACGCAGTATTTT.

The V and J genes are TRBV18 and TRBJ2-5; TRBD2 aligns across 13 bases. The CDR3 is 17 amino acids. V was clipped by 1 base and J by 2 bases; unmatched bases: 4. Germline-derived CDR1 and CDR2 are KGHSH and LQKENI. CDR3 bases: TGTGCCAGCTCACCACTTGGACTAGCGGGGGTTCAAGAGACCCAGTACTTC. Amino acid sequence: CASSPLGLAGVQETQYF.

The chain joins TRBV19 to TRBJ2-3; D gene unclear. CDR1 is LNHDA and CDR2 is SQIVND in the germline V gene (reference sequence). The CDR3 runs 11 residues. V was pared by 10 bases and J by 6 bases, with 11 bases between. The CDR3 nucleotides are TGTGCCACTTCAGCAGTCGATACGCAGTATTTT. Its protein is CATSAVDTQYF.

In this sample, this clone turned up once. The rearrangement links TRBV4-2 to TRBJ2-3; TRBD2 matches at 14 bases. CDR3 size: 15 residues. From germline, CDR1 is LGHNA and CDR2 YNFKEQ. V trimming: 4 bases; J trimming: 6 bases; junction bases outside the gene matches: 3. The CDR3, as DNA: TGTGCCAGCAGCCCCGGACTAGCGGGAGGCGATACGCAGTATTTT. Protein: CASSPGLAGGDTQYF.

The J gene is TRBJ2-3, the V gene TRBV6-1, with TRBD1 matching over 7 bases. The CDR3 is made up of 14 amino acids. The germline CDR1 and CDR2 sequences are MNHNS and SASEGT. Trimming cost V 7 bases and J 10 bases; bases outside gene matches: 14. The CDR3 reads CASNPGQASYAQYF. In nucleotides, the CDR3 is TGTGCCAGCAATCCCGGACAGGCGAGTTATGCGCAGTATTTT.

The sample holds a few counts of this clone. V usage is TRBV5-1 and J usage is TRBJ2-5; 7 nucleotides align to TRBD1. This CDR3 spans 15 amino acids. V lost 5 bases and J lost 1; bases outside the gene matches: 8. CDR1 and CDR2 from the germline V gene are SGHRS and YFSETQ. The CDR3 bases are TGCGCCAGCAGTTCAGACAGGGTCGGCCAAGAGACCCAGTACTTC. This gives the protein CASSSDRVGQETQYF.

The genes are TRBV11-3 and TRBJ2-2; D remains ambiguous. This CDR3 has 13 amino acids. Germline CDR1 and CDR2: SGHNT and YENEEA. Deletions cut 5 bases from V and 6 bases from J, with 10 bases between. CDR3 nucleotides: TGTGCCAGCAGCCGAGCGCTTCCCGGGGAGCTGTTTTTT. Residues: CASSRALPGELFF.